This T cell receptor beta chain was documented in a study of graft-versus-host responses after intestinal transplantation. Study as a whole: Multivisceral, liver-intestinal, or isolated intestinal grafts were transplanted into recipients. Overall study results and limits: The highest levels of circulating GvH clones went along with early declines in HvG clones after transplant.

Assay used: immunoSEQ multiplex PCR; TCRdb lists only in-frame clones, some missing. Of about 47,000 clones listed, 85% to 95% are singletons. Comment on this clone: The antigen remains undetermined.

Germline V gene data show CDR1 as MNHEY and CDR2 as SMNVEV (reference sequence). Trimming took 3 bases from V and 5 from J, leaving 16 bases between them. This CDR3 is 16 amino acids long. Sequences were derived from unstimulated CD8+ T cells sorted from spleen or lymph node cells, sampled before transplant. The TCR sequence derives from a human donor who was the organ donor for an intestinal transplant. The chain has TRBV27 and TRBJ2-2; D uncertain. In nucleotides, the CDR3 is TGTGCCAGCAGTTTCCCAACTGGACCAACTACCGGGGAGCTGTTTTTT. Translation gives CASSFPTGPTTGELFF.